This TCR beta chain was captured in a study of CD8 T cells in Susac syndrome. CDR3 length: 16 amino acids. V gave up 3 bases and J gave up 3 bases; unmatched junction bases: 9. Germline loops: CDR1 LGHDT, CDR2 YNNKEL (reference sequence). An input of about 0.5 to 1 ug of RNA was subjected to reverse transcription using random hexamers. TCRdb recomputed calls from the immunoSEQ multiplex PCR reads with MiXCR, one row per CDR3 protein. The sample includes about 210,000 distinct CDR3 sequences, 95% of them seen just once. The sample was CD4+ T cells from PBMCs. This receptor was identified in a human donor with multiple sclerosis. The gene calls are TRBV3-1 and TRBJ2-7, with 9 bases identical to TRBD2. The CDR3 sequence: CASSHLSGGLLYEQYF. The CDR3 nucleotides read TGTGCCAGCAGCCATCTTAGCGGGGGCCTCCTCTACGAGCAGTACTTC.